This T cell receptor (beta chain) was identified during a study of CD8 T cells in Susac syndrome. Notes on the study in general: In total CD8+ repertoires, 15 to 20 Susac-specific public clones were found, and roughly five in CD8+ TEMRA repertoires. Clonal expansion of Susac CD8+ cells peaked in TEMRA cells, and it also peaked in active patients.

Patients having Susac syndrome satisfied recently defined diagnostic criteria for definite or probable disease. V trimming: 5 bases; J trimming: 0 bases; junction bases outside the gene matches: 7. Germline V gene lookup returns CDR1 SQVTM and CDR2 ANQGSEA. This CDR3 region has 15 residues. An amount of RNA that ranged from roughly 0.5 to 1 ug was reverse transcribed with random hexamers. Each CDR3 protein is one row after TCRdb ran MiXCR on the immunoSEQ multiplex PCR reads. The table shows fewer than 60,000 distinct CDR3 sequences, with more than 85% occurring only once. A single count supports this clonotype. The antigen is undetermined.

This clonotype was obtained from a human donor with Susac syndrome. The rearrangement uses TRBV29-1 and TRBJ2-7; 10 bases fit TRBD2. Source material: CD8+ T cells from PBMCs. CDR3 amino acids: CSVLGLAPDSYEQYF. The CDR3 DNA is TGCAGCGTTTTGGGACTAGCGCCAGACTCCTACGAGCAGTACTTC.